This T cell receptor beta chain was identified during a study of identical twins. TCRdb re-analysed the 5' RACE reads in MiXCR, keeping a single row per CDR3 protein. This sample has approximately 490,000 distinct CDR3 sequences; around 24% occur once, and the top ten carry approximately 0.52%. Notes on this clonotype: Its antigen remains unknown.

Study-level points and caveats: Alpha sequences that were out-of-frame and twin-shared showed an excess of low generation probability.

These data were likewise used in another study, on yellow fever vaccine responses in identical twins.

Sample: CD4+ T cells sorted from blood. This TCR was recovered from a woman between 18 and 29 years old in good health.

Here the CDR3 reads CASSSHRVSSSYEQYF. The CDR3 region has the DNA TGTGCCAGCAGTTCCCACAGGGTTTCAAGCTCCTACGAGCAGTACTTC. The chain combines TRBV12-3 or TRBV12-4 with TRBJ2-7, with D possibly TRBD1 on 6 matching bases. The CDR3 sequence is 16 residues long. With 4 bases removed from V and 0 bases from J, the gap between germline ends came to 16 bases.